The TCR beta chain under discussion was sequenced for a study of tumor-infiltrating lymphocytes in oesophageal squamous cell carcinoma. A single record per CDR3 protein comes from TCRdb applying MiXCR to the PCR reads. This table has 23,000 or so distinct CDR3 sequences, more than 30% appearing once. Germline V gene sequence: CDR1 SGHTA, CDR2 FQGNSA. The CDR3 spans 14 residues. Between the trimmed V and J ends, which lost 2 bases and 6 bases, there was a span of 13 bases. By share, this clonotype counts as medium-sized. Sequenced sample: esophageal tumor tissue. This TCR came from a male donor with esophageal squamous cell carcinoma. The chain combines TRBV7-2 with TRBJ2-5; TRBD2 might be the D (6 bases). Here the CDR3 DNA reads TGTGCCAGCAGCTTAAAAGCCGGGAGTCAGACCCAGTACTTC. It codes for CASSLKAGSQTQYF. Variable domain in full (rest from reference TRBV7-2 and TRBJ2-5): GAGVSQSPSNKVTEKGKDVELRCDPISGHTALYWYRQSLGQGLEFLIYFQGNSAPDKSGLPSDRFSAERTGGSVSTLTIQRTQQEDSAVYLCASSLKAGSQTQYFGPGTRLLVL.